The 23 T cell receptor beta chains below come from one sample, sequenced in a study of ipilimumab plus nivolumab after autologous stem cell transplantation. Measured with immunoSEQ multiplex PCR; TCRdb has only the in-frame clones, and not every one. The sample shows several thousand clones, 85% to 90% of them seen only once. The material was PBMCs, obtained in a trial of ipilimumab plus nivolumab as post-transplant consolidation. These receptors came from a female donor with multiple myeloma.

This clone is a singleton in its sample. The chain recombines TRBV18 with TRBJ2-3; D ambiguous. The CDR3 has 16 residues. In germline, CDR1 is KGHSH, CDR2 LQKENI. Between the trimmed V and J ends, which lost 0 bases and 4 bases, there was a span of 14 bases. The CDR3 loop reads CASSPPIVGWADTQYF. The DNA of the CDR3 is TGTGCCAGCTCACCACCGATTGTAGGGTGGGCAGATACGCAGTATTTT.

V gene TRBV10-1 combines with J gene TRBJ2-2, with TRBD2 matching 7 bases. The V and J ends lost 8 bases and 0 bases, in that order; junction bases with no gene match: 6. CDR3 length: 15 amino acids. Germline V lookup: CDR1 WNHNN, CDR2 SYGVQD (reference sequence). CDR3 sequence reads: CASGRGTTNTGELFF. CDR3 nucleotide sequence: TGCGCCAGCGGGAGGGGTACAACGAACACCGGGGAGCTGTTTTTT.

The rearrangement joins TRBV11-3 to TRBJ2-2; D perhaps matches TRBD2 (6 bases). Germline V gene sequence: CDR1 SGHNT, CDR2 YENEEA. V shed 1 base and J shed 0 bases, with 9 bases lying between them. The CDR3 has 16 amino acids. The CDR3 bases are TGTGCCAGCAGCTTAGTGGGGGGTTCGAACACCGGGGAGCTGTTTTTT. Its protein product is CASSLVGGSNTGELFF.

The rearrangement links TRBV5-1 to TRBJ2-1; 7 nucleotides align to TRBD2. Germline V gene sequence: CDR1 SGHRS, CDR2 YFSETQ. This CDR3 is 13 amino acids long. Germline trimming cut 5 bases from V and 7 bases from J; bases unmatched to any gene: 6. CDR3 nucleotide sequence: TGCGCCAGCAGTTGGGGAGGGGAGAATGAGCAGTTCTTC. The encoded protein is CASSWGGENEQFF.

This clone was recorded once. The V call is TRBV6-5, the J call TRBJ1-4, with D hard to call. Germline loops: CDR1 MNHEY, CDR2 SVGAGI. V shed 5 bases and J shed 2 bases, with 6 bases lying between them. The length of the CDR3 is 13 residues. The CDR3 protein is CASSGTTNEKLFF. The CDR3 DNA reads TGTGCCAGCAGTGGTACTACTAATGAAAAACTGTTTTTT.

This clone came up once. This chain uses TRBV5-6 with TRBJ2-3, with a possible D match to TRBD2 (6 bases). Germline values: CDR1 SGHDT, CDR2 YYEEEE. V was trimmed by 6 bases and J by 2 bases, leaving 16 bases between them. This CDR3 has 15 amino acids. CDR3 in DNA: TGTGCCAGCACGTCCATGGGGGGATACACAGATACGCAGTATTTT. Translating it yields CASTSMGGYTDTQYF.

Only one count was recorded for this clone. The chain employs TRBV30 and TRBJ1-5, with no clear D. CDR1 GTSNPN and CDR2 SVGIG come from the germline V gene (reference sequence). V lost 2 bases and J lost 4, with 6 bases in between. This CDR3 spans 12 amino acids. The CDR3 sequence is CAWSNTNQPQHF. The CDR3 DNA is TGTGCCTGGAGTAACACGAATCAGCCCCAGCATTTT.

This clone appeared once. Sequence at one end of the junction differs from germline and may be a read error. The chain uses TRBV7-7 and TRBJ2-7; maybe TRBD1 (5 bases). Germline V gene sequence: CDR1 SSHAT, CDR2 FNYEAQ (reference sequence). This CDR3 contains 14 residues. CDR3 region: CASSPQLDSYEQYF. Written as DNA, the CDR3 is TGTGCTAGCAGCCCACAGCTCGACAGCTACGAGCAGTACTTC.

The CDR3 DNA reads as TGCGCCAGCAGCAGGGAGGCGGGAGGGCCTAGTAATGAGCAGTTCTTC. Protein: CASSREAGGPSNEQFF. The chain couples TRBV5-1 to TRBJ2-1, with 9 bases fitting TRBD2. CDR3 length equals 16 residues. The V and J ends lost 4 bases and 7 bases, in that order; junction bases with no gene match: 12. Germline V gene sequence: CDR1 SGHRS, CDR2 YFSETQ.

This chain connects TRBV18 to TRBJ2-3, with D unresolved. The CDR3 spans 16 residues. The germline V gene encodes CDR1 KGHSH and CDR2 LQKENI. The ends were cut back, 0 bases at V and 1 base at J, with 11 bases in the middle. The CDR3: CASSPPQTPGTDTQYF. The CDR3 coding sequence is TGTGCCAGCTCACCACCGCAGACTCCTGGCACAGATACGCAGTATTTT.

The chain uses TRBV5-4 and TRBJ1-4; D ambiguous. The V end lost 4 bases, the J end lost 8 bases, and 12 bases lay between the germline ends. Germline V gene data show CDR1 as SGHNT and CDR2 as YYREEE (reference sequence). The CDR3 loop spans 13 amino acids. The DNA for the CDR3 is TGTGCCAGCAGCCCGGGAGACGAGGAAAAACTGTTTTTT. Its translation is CASSPGDEEKLFF.

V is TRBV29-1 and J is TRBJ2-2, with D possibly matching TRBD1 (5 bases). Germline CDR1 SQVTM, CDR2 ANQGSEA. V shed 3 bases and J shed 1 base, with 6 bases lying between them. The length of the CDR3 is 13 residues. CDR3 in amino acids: CSVDQGNTGELFF. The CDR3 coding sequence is TGCAGCGTTGATCAGGGGAACACCGGGGAGCTGTTTTTT.

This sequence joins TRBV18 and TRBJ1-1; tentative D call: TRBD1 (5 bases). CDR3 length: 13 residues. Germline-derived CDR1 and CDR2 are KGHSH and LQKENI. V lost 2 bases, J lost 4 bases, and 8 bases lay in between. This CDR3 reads CASSPGGTTEAFF. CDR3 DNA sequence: TGTGCCAGCTCACCAGGGGGGACCACTGAAGCTTTCTTT.

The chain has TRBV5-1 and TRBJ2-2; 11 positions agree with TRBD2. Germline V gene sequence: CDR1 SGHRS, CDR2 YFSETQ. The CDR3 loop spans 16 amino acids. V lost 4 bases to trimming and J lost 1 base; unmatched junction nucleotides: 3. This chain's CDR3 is CASSVGTSGNTGELFF. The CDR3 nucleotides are TGCGCCAGCAGCGTCGGGACTAGCGGGAACACCGGGGAGCTGTTTTTT.

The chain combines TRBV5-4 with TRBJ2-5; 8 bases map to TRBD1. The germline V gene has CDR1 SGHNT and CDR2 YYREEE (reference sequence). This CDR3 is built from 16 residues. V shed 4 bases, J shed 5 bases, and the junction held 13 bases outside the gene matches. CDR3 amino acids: CASSKNPGTGHETQYF. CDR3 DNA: TGTGCCAGCAGCAAAAACCCTGGGACAGGACACGAGACCCAGTACTTC.

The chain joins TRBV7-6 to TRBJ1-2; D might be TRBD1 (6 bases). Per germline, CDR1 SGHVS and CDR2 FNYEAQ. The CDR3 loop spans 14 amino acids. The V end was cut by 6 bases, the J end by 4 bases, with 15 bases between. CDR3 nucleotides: TGTGCCAGCAGTCCGGGGGGGCGCGGCTATGGCTACACCTTC. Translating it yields CASSPGGRGYGYTF.

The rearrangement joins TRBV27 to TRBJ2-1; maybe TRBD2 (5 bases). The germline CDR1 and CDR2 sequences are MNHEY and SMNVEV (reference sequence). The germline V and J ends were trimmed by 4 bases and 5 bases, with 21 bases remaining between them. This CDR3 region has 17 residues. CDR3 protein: CASSWSYLVTINNEQFF. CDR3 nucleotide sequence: TGTGCCAGCAGTTGGTCCTACCTCGTGACTATTAACAATGAGCAGTTCTTC.

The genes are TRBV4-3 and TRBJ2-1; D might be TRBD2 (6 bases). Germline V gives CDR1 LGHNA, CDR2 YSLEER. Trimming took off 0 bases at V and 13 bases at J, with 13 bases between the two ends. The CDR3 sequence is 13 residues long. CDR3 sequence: CASSQEGWEAQFF. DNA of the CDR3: TGCGCCAGCAGCCAAGAGGGTTGGGAGGCCCAGTTCTTC.

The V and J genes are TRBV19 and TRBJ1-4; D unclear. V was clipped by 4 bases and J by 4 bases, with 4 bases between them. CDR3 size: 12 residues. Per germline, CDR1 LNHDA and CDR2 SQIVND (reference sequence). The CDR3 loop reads CASSTYNEKLFF. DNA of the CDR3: TGTGCCAGTAGTACGTATAATGAAAAACTGTTTTTT.

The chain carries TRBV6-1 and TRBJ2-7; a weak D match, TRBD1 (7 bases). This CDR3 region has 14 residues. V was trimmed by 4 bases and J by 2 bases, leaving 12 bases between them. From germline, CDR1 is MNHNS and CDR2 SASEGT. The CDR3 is CASSGRDRPYEQYF. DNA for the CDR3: TGTGCCAGCAGTGGGCGGGACAGACCCTACGAGCAGTACTTC.

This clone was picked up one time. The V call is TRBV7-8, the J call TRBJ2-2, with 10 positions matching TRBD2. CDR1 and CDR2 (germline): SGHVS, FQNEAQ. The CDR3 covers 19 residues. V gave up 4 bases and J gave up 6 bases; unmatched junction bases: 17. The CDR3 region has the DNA TGTGCCAGCAGCTCCGTGGGGGTTCTAGCGGGAGTTAGTCCCGGGGAGCTGTTTTTT. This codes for CASSSVGVLAGVSPGELFF.

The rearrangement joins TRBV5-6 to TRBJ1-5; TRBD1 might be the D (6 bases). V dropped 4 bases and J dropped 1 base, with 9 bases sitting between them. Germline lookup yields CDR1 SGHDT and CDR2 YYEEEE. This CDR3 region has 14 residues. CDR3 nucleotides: TGTGCCAGCAGCGGCGACAGGAGCAATCAGCCCCAGCATTTT. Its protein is CASSGDRSNQPQHF. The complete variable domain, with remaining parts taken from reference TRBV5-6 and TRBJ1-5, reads DAGVTQSPTHLIKTRGQQVTLRCSPKSGHDTVSWYQQALGQGPQFIFQYYEEEERQRGNFPDRFSGHQFPNYSSELNVNALLLGDSALYLCASSGDRSNQPQHFGDGTRLSIL.

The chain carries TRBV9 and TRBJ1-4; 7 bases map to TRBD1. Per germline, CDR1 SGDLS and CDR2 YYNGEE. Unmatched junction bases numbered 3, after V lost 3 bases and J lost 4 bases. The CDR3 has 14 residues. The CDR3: CASSGQGFNEKLFF. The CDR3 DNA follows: TGTGCCAGCAGCGGACAGGGATTTAATGAAAAACTGTTTTTT.